Listed below are T cell receptor beta chains from one sample, sequenced in a study of blood T cell repertoires in COVID-19. TCRdb's copy holds only in-frame clones and misses some; the assay was immunoSEQ multiplex PCR. The sample shows fewer than 350,000 clones, just under 90% of them seen only once. The sequenced sample consisted of PBMCs or T cells enriched from blood (not recorded which). The receptor source for this set is a woman aged 25 to 39 with acute COVID-19. CDR3s include the opening cysteine and the closing phenylalanine or tryptophan. D genes are given only for firm matches. Only part of the rows carry a size: once, few, many, or a class if the clone is expanded.

clone size	V gene	J gene	D gene	CDR3 DNA	CDR3 protein
-	TRBV7-9	TRBJ1-5	-	TGTGCCAGCAGCTTAGTCGACAACAATCAGCCCCAGCATTTT	CASSLVDNNQPQHF
-	TRBV3-1/TRBV3-2	TRBJ2-3	TRBD2	TGTGCCAGCAGTCCTGACGCCGCGGGACTAGCGGGAGGCAGCACAGATACGCAGTATTTT	CASSPDAAGLAGGSTDTQYF
-	TRBV7-2	TRBJ1-2	-	TGTGCCAGCAGCCCCCTCGGGGGTATCGATGGCTACACCTTC	CASSPLGGIDGYTF
-	TRBV24-1	TRBJ2-7	TRBD1	TGTGCCACCGATACAGGGGGGTACCCGTACGAGCAGTACTTC	CATDTGGYPYEQYF
-	TRBV25-1	TRBJ2-3	-	TGTGCCAGCAAGCGGGTTAGCACAGATACGCAGTATTTT	CASKRVSTDTQYF
-	TRBV6-4	TRBJ2-1	TRBD2	TGTGCCAGCAGTGTACTAGCGGGAGATTACAATGAGCAGTTCTTC	CASSVLAGDYNEQFF
-	TRBV28	TRBJ1-3	-	TGTGCCAGCAGCGACCGGGCTGGGGCCACCATATATTTT	CASSDRAGATIYF
-	TRBV11-1	TRBJ2-1	TRBD2	TGTGCCAGCAGCAATAGCGGGAATGAGCAGTTCTTC	CASSNSGNEQFF
-	TRBV27	TRBJ2-7	-	TGTGCCAGCAGCCTAGGGGGGGTATCCTACGAGCAGTACTTC	CASSLGGVSYEQYF
-	TRBV4-2	TRBJ2-4	TRBD2	TGTGCCAGCAGCCACCTGGGGGGGGATCTAGCCAAAAACATTCAGTACTTC	CASSHLGGDLAKNIQYF
-	TRBV27	TRBJ2-5	TRBD2	TGTGCCAGCAGTTGGACTAGCAAGGAGACCCAGTACTTC	CASSWTSKETQYF
-	TRBV28	TRBJ2-7	TRBD2	TGTGCCAGCAGATCCGGGACTAATCCTTACGAGCAGTACTTC	CASRSGTNPYEQYF
-	TRBV6-2/TRBV6-3	TRBJ1-2	TRBD1	TGTGCCAGCAGTTTTAACCGACAGGGCTCTGGCTACACCTTC	CASSFNRQGSGYTF
-	TRBV4-1	TRBJ1-4	-	TGCGCCAGCAGCCAAGAGGGGAGGCGGCATGAAAAACTGTTTTTT	CASSQEGRRHEKLFF
-	TRBV24-1	TRBJ2-2	TRBD1	TGTGCCACCAATCCCGGGACAGGGGGTGGCGGGGAGCTGTTTTTT	CATNPGTGGGGELFF
few	TRBV3-1/TRBV3-2	TRBJ2-7	-	TGTGCCAGCAGCCAAGGAACAGTCTCCTACGAGCAGTACTTC	CASSQGTVSYEQYF
few	TRBV9	TRBJ1-1	-	TGTGCCAGCAGCGCAGGACAGTTGTTTGGGAAGAACACTGAAGCTTTCTTT	CASSAGQLFGKNTEAFF
-	TRBV6-1	TRBJ2-5	TRBD2	TGTGCCAGCAGTGAAACTAGCGGCACAATGGAGACCCAGTACTTC	CASSETSGTMETQYF
-	TRBV3-1/TRBV3-2	TRBJ2-3	TRBD2	TGTGCCAGCAGAGCGGGAGGGAGCACAGATACGCAGTATTTT	CASRAGGSTDTQYF
-	TRBV6-5	TRBJ1-1	-	TGTGCCAGCAAACCTACAGGGTACACTGAAGCTTTCTTT	CASKPTGYTEAFF
-	TRBV27	TRBJ2-7	TRBD2	TGTGCCAGCAGTTTATCGGGACTAGCGGGAGGTCCCCTCTCGGTATCCAGCTTC	CASSLSGLAGGPLSVSSF
-	TRBV10-3	TRBJ2-5	-	TGTGCCATCAGTGATGGAGGGTTGAGGGAGACCCAGTACTTC	CAISDGGLRETQYF
few	TRBV7-3	TRBJ1-5	TRBD1	TGTGCCAGCAGCTTAACAGGGGGCGGCAATCAGCCCCAGCATTTT	CASSLTGGGNQPQHF
-	TRBV6-2/TRBV6-3	TRBJ1-2	-	TGTGCCAGCAGTTCGTATATCGAGGATGGCTACACCTTC	CASSSYIEDGYTF
once	TRBV24-1	TRBJ2-2	-	TGTGCCACCAGCGGGGTAGTCACCGGGGAGCTGTTTTTT	CATSGVVTGELFF
-	TRBV4-1	TRBJ1-1	-	TGCGCCAGCAGCCAAAGCTCCAACGGTTTGAACACTGAAGCTTTCTTT	CASSQSSNGLNTEAFF
-	TRBV4-1	TRBJ1-3	-	TGCGCCAGCAGCCAAGATGGAGGAGACACTGTTCGCGGAAACACCATATATTTT	CASSQDGGDTVRGNTIYF
-	TRBV5-1	TRBJ2-7	-	TGCGCCAGCGGGTTGCTAGGATCCTCGGGCGAGCAGTACTTC	CASGLLGSSGEQYF
-	TRBV3-1/TRBV3-2	TRBJ1-6	TRBD1	TGTGCCAGCAGCCGAAGGACAGGGGAAAATTCACCCCTCCACTTT	CASSRRTGENSPLHF
-	TRBV7-9	TRBJ2-3	-	TGTGCCAGCAGCGACAGGAGTACAGATACGCAGTATTTT	CASSDRSTDTQYF
once	TRBV15	TRBJ2-1	-	TGTGCCACCAGCCACACGCTAGCACGCTATGAGCAGTTCTTC	CATSHTLARYEQFF
-	TRBV3-1/TRBV3-2	TRBJ2-1	TRBD2	TGTGCCAGCAGCCATTTTCGCGGGAGTAACAATGAGCAGTTCTTC	CASSHFRGSNNEQFF
once	TRBV29-1	TRBJ2-2	TRBD1	TGCAGCGTTCAACAGGGGGGAGGCGGGGAGCTGTTTTTT	CSVQQGGGGELFF
-	TRBV28	TRBJ2-3	TRBD2	TGTGCCAGCCCGGCTGGGACTAGCATAACAGATACGCAGTATTTT	CASPAGTSITDTQYF
-	TRBV5-1	TRBJ2-3	TRBD2	TGCGCCAGCAGCTTGAAGTCTAGCGGGAGACCCCTGACAGATACGCAGTATTTT	CASSLKSSGRPLTDTQYF
once	TRBV27	TRBJ2-3	TRBD2	TGTGCCAGCAGTTTATGGGGGGGTACGCAGTATTTT	CASSLWGGTQYF
-	TRBV7-9	TRBJ2-4	-	TGTGCCAGCAGCTTAACAACAGGGAAAAACATTCAGTACTTC	CASSLTTGKNIQYF
-	TRBV25-1	TRBJ2-3	-	TGTGCCAGCAGTGAAGAGACAGGTATAGATACGCAGTATTTT	CASSEETGIDTQYF
-	TRBV4-1	TRBJ2-7	-	TGCGCCAGCAGCCACCCCGGCAGGGACGAGCAGTACTTC	CASSHPGRDEQYF